Shown below are 14 T cell receptor beta chains from a single sample sequenced in a study of technical replicates of blood from a few donors (dated by TCRdb to about 2017). The library was prepared using the immunoSEQ multiplex PCR assay. Not all clones reach the TCRdb copy of this immuneACCESS table, which keeps in-frame sequences only. Checked studies attribute under half of the gap to unresolved V genes and leave the rest unexplained. Within this sample are tens of thousands of clones, with 90% to 95% of them counted one time only. Roughly 0.27% of the sample is in the top ten clones. Sample: T cells isolated from PBMCs. These TCRs come from a human donor in good health.

The rearrangement joins TRBV6-5 to TRBJ2-3; weak D call: TRBD1 (5 bases). The V gene lost 2 bases and the J gene lost 9 bases, with 15 bases spanning the gap. The CDR3 runs to 14 residues. Germline CDR1 is MNHEY and CDR2 is SVGAGI. The CDR3 coding sequence is TGTGCCAGCAGTTACGTGGGGCCCAAAACCACGCAGTATTTT. Protein product: CASSYVGPKTTQYF.

The chain employs TRBV10-3 and TRBJ2-1, with D possibly TRBD1 on 5 matching bases. CDR3 length: 15 amino acids. The V end was cut by 10 bases, the J end by 0 bases, with 16 bases between. The germline gives CDR1 ENHRY, CDR2 SYGVKD. The CDR3 DNA reads TGTGCCACCAGACCCGACAGCAGCTCCTACAATGAGCAGTTCTTC. This translates into CATRPDSSSYNEQFF.

The chain has TRBV7-6 and TRBJ1-5, with 12 bases matching TRBD1. The CDR3 spans 15 residues. The V and J ends lost 5 bases and 6 bases, in that order; junction bases with no gene match: 5. Germline CDR1 reads SGHVS; CDR2 reads FNYEAQ. The CDR3: CASSRDRGRAQPQHF. The CDR3, as DNA: TGTGCCAGCAGCCGGGACAGGGGGCGCGCTCAGCCCCAGCATTTT.

This clone was counted once. This chain connects TRBV6-1 to TRBJ1-2, with TRBD1 as a possible D gene (5 bases). There are 14 residues in the CDR3. The V end lost 6 bases, the J end lost 4 bases, and 15 bases lay between the germline ends. Germline V gene data show CDR1 as MNHNS and CDR2 as SASEGT. In DNA form, the CDR3 reads TGTGCCAGCAGGGACACAAGGACCGCCTATGGCTACACCTTC. Amino acids: CASRDTRTAYGYTF.

The chain is built from TRBV6-5 and TRBJ1-1; a weak D match, TRBD1 (6 bases). The germline CDR1 and CDR2 sequences are MNHEY and SVGAGI. The V gene lost 0 bases and the J gene lost 5 bases, with 10 bases spanning the gap. There are 14 residues in the CDR3. The DNA for the CDR3 is TGTGCCAGCAGTTACTCGGGGGCTGGGACTGAAGCTTTCTTT. This codes for CASSYSGAGTEAFF.

The V and J genes are TRBV9 and TRBJ1-2; TRBD1 aligns across 9 bases. This CDR3 spans 16 amino acids. Germline CDR1 SGDLS, CDR2 YYNGEE. The trim removed 4 bases at V and 4 bases at J, leaving 11 bases unmatched. The CDR3 nucleotides are TGTGCCAGCAGCACCGGGACAGGGTTCCAACCCTATGGCTACACCTTC. Its protein is CASSTGTGFQPYGYTF.

The J gene is TRBJ1-1, the V gene TRBV5-4; D is ambiguous. Trimming removed 0 bases from V and 3 bases from J, with 3 bases in between. Germline CDR1 SGHNT, CDR2 YYREEE (reference sequence). The CDR3 is made up of 12 amino acids. CDR3 loop: CASSLVDTEAFF. The DNA of the CDR3 is TGTGCCAGCAGCTTGGTAGACACTGAAGCTTTCTTT.

This clone was detected a few times. This chain connects TRBV7-9 to TRBJ1-1, with 9 nucleotides matching TRBD1. In germline, CDR1 is SEHNR, CDR2 FQNEAQ (reference sequence). V was pared by 3 bases and J by 3 bases, with 5 bases of the junction left unmatched. The length of the CDR3 is 15 residues. The CDR3 DNA sequence: TGTGCCAGCAGCTTCGGGACAGGGTATGACACTGAAGCTTTCTTT. It encodes CASSFGTGYDTEAFF.

This chain joins TRBV2 and TRBJ2-1; 11 nucleotides match TRBD1. CDR3 size: 14 residues. J gave up 10 bases and V 4 bases, and 6 bases lay outside the gene matches. Germline lookup yields CDR1 SNHLY and CDR2 FYNNEI. The CDR3 coding sequence is TGTGCCAGCAGTGTGGACAGGGGGCGGGTGGAGCAGTTCTTC. It yields the protein CASSVDRGRVEQFF.

The chain is built from TRBV28 and TRBJ1-2, with D possibly being TRBD1 (5 bases). In germline, CDR1 is MDHEN, CDR2 SYDVKM. The CDR3 has 16 residues. The V gene lost 6 bases and the J gene lost 1 base, with 18 bases spanning the gap. In DNA, the CDR3 is TGTGCCAGCAGAGAGCCAAGCGGGGGGTTTAACTATGGCTACACCTTC. Residues: CASREPSGGFNYGYTF.

The chain links TRBV15 to TRBJ2-5; 10 bases are shared with TRBD2. This CDR3 is 16 amino acids long. The V segment lost 5 bases and the J segment 5 bases; nucleotides outside the gene matches: 11. The germline V gene has CDR1 LNHNV and CDR2 YYDKDF (reference sequence). The CDR3 loop is CATSPILAGALETQYF. In nucleotides, the CDR3 is TGTGCCACCAGCCCTATTCTAGCGGGGGCTTTGGAGACCCAGTACTTC.

This sequence joins TRBV5-1 and TRBJ2-1, with TRBD2 as a possible D gene (5 bases). Looked up from germline, CDR1 is SGHRS and CDR2 is YFSETQ. The length of the CDR3 is 16 residues. Trimming cost V 4 bases and J 6 bases, with 20 bases left between them. The chain's CDR3 is CASSPPGAEVGNEQFF. The CDR3 DNA reads TGCGCCAGCAGCCCCCCAGGTGCGGAGGTTGGCAATGAGCAGTTCTTC.

V is TRBV5-1 and J is TRBJ2-5; TRBD2 agrees at 9 bases. V dropped 5 bases and J dropped 5; count of bases not matched to a gene: 28. CDR1 and CDR2 (germline): SGHRS, YFSETQ. CDR3 length: 21 amino acids. Here the CDR3 DNA reads TGCGCCAGCAGTCCGACCGCCCTGATTATAGCGGGAGACCACGGAGAGGAGACCCAGTACTTC. Protein product: CASSPTALIIAGDHGEETQYF.

The V call is TRBV7-9, the J call TRBJ1-4; D is uncertain. V lost 1 base to trimming and J lost 4 bases, with 13 bases between them. Germline V CDR1 and CDR2: SEHNR, FQNEAQ (reference sequence). This CDR3 is built from 16 residues. CDR3 sequence (DNA): TGTGCCAGCAGCTTAGGTAGCCTTCCCAATAATGAAAAACTGTTTTTT. This translates into CASSLGSLPNNEKLFF.